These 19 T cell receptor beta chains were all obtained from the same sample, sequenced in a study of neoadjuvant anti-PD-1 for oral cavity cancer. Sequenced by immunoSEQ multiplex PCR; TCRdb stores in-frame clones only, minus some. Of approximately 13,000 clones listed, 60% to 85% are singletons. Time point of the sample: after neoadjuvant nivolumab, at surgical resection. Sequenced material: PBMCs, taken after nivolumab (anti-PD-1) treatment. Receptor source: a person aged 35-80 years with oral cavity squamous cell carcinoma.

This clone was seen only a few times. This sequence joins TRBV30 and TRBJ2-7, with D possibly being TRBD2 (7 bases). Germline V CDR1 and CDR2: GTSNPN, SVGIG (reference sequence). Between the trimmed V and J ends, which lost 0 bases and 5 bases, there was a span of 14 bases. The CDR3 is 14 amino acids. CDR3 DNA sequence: TGTGCCTGGAGTGTAGGGGGGGTTGTCGACGAGCAGTACTTC. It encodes CAWSVGGVVDEQYF.

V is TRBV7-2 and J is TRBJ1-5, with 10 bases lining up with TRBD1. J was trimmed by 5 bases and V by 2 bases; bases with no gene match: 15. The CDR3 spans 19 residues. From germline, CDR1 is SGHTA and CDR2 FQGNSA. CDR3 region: CASSLFSWTGGTEDQPQHF. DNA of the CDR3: TGTGCCAGCAGCTTATTTTCGTGGACAGGGGGAACGGAAGATCAGCCCCAGCATTTT.

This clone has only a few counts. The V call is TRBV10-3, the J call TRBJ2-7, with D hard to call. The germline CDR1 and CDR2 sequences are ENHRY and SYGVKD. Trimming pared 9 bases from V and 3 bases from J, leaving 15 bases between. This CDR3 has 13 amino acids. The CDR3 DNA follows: TGTGCCATAGCACCTCCCACCGGCTACGAGCAGTACTTC. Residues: CAIAPPTGYEQYF.

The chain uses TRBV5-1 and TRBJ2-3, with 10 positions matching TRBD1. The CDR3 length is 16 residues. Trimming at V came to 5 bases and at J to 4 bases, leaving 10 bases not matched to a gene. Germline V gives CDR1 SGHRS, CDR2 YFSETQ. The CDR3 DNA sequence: TGCGCCAGCAGAGGGACAGGGGCTTTTGTGGCAGATACGCAGTATTTT. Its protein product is CASRGTGAFVADTQYF.

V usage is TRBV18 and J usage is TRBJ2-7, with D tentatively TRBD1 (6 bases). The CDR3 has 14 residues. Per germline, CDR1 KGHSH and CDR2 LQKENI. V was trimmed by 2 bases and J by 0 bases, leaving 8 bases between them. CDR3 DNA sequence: TGTGCCAGCTCACCAACAGGGAGCTCCTACGAGCAGTACTTC. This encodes CASSPTGSSYEQYF.

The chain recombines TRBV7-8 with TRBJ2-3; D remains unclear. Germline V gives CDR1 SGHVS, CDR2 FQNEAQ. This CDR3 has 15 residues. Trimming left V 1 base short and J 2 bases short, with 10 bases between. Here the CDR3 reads CASSLVDTLTDTQYF. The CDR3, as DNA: TGTGCCAGCAGCTTAGTTGACACCCTCACAGATACGCAGTATTTT.

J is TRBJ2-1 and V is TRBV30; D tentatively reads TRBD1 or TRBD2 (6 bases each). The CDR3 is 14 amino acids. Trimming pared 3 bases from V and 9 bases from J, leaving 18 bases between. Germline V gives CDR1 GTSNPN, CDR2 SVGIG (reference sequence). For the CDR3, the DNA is TGTGCCTGGAGCCGTAGGGGGGATAGCGGTGAGCAGTTCTTC. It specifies CAWSRRGDSGEQFF.

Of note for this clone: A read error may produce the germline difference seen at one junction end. The CDR3 nucleotides read TGTGCTAGCAGCTTAGGCCTGCAAGAGACCCAGTACTTC. It encodes CASSLGLQETQYF. The V and J genes are TRBV7-7 and TRBJ2-5; D is undetermined. The CDR3 is made up of 13 amino acids. The germline V gene has CDR1 SSHAT and CDR2 FNYEAQ (reference sequence).

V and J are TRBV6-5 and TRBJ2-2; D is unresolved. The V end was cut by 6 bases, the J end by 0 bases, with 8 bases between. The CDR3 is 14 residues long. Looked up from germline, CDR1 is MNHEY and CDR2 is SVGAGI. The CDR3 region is CASRRTSNTGELFF. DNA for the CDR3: TGTGCCAGCAGACGTACATCGAACACCGGGGAGCTGTTTTTT.

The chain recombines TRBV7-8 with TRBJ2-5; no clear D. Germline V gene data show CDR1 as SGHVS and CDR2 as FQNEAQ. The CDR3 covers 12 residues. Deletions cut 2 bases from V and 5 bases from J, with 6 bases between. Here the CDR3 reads CASSLLRETQYF. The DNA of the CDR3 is TGTGCCAGCAGCTTATTAAGGGAGACCCAGTACTTC.

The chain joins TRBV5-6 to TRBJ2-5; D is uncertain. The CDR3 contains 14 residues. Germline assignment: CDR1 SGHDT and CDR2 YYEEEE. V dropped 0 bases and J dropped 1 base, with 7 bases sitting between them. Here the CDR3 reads CASSLGQTQETQYF. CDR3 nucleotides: TGTGCCAGCAGCTTGGGACAAACCCAAGAGACCCAGTACTTC.

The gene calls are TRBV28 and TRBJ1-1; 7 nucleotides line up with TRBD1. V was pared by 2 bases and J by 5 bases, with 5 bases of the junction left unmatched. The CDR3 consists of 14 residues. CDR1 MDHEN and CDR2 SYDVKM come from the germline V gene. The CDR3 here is CASSLHRQGTEAFF. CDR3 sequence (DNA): TGTGCCAGCAGTTTACACAGACAGGGAACTGAAGCTTTCTTT.

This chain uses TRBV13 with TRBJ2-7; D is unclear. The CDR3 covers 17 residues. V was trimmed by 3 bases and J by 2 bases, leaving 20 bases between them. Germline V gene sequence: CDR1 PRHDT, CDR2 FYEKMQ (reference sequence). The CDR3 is CASSLMVQPYGAYEQYF. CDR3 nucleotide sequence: TGTGCCAGCAGCTTGATGGTTCAACCTTATGGGGCCTACGAGCAGTACTTC.

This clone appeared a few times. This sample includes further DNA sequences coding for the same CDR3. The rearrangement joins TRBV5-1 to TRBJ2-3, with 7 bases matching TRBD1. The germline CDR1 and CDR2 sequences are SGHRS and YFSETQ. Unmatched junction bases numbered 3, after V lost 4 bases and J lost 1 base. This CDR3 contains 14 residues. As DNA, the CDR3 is TGCGCCAGCAGCCCCGGACAGGGCACAGATACGCAGTATTTT. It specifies CASSPGQGTDTQYF.

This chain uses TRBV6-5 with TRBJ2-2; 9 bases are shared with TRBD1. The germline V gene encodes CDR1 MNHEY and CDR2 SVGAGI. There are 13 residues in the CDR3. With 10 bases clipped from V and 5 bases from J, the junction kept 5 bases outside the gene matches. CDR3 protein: CATRTGETGELFF. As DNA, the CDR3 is TGTGCCACCCGGACAGGGGAGACCGGGGAGCTGTTTTTT.

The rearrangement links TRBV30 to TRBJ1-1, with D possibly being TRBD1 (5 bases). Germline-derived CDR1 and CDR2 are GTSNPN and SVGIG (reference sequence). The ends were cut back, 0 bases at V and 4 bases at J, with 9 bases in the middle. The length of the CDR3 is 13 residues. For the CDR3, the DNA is TGTGCCTGGAGTGTTGTCCAGGGCACTGAAGCTTTCTTT. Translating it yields CAWSVVQGTEAFF.

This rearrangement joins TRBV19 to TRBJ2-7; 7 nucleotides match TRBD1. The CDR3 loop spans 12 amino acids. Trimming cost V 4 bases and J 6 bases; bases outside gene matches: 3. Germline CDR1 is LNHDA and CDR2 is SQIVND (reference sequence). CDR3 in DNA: TGTGCCAGTAGTACCCGGGACAGCGAGCAGTACTTC. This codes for CASSTRDSEQYF.

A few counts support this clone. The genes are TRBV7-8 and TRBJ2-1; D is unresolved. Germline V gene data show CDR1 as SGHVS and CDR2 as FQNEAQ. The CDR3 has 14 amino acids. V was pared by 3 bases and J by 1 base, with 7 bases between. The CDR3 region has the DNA TGTGCCAGCAGCTTTGACTGGTCCTACAATGAGCAGTTCTTC. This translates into CASSFDWSYNEQFF. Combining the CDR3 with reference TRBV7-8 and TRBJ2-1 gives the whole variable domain GAGVSQSPRYKVAKRGQDVALRCDPISGHVSLFWYQQALGQGPEFLTYFQNEAQLDKSGLPSDRFFAERPEGSVSTLKIQRTQQEDSAVYLCASSFDWSYNEQFFGPGTRLTVL.

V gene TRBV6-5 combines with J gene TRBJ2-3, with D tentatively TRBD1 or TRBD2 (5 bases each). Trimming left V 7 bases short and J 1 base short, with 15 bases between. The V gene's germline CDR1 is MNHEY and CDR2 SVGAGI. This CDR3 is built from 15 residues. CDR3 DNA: TGTGCCAGCAAATCGGGGCTATTCGGCACAGATACGCAGTATTTT. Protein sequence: CASKSGLFGTDTQYF.